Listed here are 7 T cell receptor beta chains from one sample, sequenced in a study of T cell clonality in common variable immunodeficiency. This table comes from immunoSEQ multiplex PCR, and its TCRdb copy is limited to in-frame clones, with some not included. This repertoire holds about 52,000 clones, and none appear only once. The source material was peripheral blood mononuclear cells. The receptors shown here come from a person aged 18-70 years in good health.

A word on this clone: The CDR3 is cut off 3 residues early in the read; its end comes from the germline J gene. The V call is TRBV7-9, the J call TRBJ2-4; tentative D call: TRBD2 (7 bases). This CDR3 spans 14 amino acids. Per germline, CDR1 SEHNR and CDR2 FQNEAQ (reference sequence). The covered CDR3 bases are TGTGCCAGCAGCCCTGAAGGGGGTTCGGGGGGT. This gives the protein CASSPEGGSGG. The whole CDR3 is CASSPEGGSGGQYF.

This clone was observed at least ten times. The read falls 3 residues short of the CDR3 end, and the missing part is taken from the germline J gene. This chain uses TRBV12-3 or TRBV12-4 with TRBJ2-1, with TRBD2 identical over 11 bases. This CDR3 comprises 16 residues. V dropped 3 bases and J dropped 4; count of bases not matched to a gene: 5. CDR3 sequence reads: CASSLTSGILYNEQFF. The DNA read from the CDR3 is TGTGCCAGCAGTTTGACTAGCGGGATTCTGTACAATGAG.

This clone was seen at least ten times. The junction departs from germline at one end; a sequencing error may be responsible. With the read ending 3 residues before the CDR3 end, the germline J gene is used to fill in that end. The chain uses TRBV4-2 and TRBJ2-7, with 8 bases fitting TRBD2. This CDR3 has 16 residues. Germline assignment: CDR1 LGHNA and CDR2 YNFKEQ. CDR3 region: CASSQGGASGPYEQYF. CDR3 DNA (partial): TGCGCCAGCAGCCAAGGTGGGGCTAGCGGGCCCTACGAG.

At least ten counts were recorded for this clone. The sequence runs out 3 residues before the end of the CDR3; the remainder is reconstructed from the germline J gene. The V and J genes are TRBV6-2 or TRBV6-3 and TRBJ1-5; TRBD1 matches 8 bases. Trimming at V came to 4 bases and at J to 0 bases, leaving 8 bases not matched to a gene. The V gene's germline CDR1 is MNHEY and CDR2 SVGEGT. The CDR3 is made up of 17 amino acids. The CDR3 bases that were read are TGTGCCAGCAGTTCCGGGACAGGATATTATAGCAATCAGCCC. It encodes CASSSGTGYYSNQP. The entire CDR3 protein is CASSSGTGYYSNQPQHF.

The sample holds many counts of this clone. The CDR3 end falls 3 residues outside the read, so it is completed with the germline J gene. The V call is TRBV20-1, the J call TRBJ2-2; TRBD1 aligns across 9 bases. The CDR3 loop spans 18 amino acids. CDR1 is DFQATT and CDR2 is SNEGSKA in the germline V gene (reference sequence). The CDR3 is CSARPRDRVGAGANVLFF. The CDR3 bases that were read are TGCAGTGCTAGACCCCGGGACAGGGTTGGAGCTGGGGCCAACGTG.

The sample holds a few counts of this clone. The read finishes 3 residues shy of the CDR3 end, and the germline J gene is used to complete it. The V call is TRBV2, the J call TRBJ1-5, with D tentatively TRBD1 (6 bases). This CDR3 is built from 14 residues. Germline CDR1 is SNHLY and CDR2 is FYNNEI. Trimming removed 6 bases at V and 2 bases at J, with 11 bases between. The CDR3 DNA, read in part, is TGTGCCAGCAGCAACGGACAGCGCAATCAGCCC. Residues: CASSNGQRNQP. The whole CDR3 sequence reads CASSNGQRNQPQHF.

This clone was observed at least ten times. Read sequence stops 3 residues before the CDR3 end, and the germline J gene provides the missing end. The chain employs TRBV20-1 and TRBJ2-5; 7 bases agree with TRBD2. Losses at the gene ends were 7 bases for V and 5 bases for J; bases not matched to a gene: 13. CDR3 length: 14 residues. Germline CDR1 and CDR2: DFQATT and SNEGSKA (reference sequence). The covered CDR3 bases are TGCAGTGGCCAAGGAGCGGGATTCGGGGAGACC. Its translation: CSGQGAGFGET. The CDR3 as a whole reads CSGQGAGFGETQYF.